The clone carrying this TCR beta chain came up many times. As yet, its antigen is unknown. The CDR3 end is not reached by the read, which stops 3 residues before it; the germline J gene fills it in. CVID and control samples used equivalent genomic DNA input. Libraries were prepared by immunoSEQ multiplex PCR; TCRdb keeps only in-frame clonotypes and omits some of them. The table lists more than 30,000 clones, with no singletons. Both groups were predominantly of Caucasian heritage. The CDR3 has 14 amino acids. The V gene lost 5 bases and the J gene lost 4 bases, with 14 bases spanning the gap. Germline assignment: CDR1 SGHRS and CDR2 YFSETQ. The source of the sample is a study of T cell clonality in common variable immunodeficiency. Study-level points and caveats: Repertoire-complication correlations in CVID were limited by patient heterogeneity.

The J gene is TRBJ2-3, the V gene TRBV5-1, with D hard to call. The source material was peripheral blood mononuclear cells. The clonotype was recovered from a person between 18 and 75 years old in good health. CDR3 bases read: TGCGCCAGCAGTGCGGTTCAAGTCGCAGATACG. Amino acids: CASSAVQVADT. From start to end, the CDR3 is CASSAVQVADTQYF.